One sample yielded the 13 T cell receptor beta chains listed below, sequenced in a study of a mutant IDH1 vaccine in newly diagnosed glioma. Time point of the sample: week 23, last vaccination. Vaccine doses each comprised 300 ug of mutant IDH1 20-mer peptide, with topical imiquimod. These receptors have no known antigen. Generated by immunoSEQ multiplex PCR, the TCRdb table keeps only in-frame clones and is missing some. The sample has around 30,000 clones, 75% to 90% seen once. The starting material was PBMCs, obtained from a glioma patient whose treatment included an IDH1 peptide vaccine. These receptors were collected from a woman aged 18-29 years with glioma.

The chain is built from TRBV10-3 and TRBJ2-2; no clear D. The CDR3 runs 17 residues. V lost 2 bases and J 0 bases, leaving 13 bases between the germline ends. Per germline, CDR1 ENHRY and CDR2 SYGVKD. The CDR3 sequence is CAISEPDEAANTGELFF. Here the CDR3 DNA reads TGTGCCATCAGTGAGCCGGACGAGGCGGCGAACACCGGGGAGCTGTTTTTT.

The rearrangement joins TRBV21-1 to TRBJ1-2. TRBV21-1 corresponds to a pseudogene. This CDR3 spans 14 amino acids. The CDR3 protein is CASSKGRRIYGYTF. The CDR3 nucleotides read TGTGCCAGCAGCAAGGGTCGGCGGATCTATGGCTACACCTTC.

V usage is TRBV5-4 and J usage is TRBJ2-7, with D perhaps given as TRBD1 or TRBD2 (6 bases each). Germline V lookup: CDR1 SGHNT, CDR2 YYREEE (reference sequence). The CDR3 contains 13 residues. Trimming removed 0 bases from V and 7 bases from J, with 11 bases in between. CDR3 region: CASSLGGAGEQYF. CDR3 bases: TGTGCCAGCAGCTTGGGGGGGGCAGGGGAGCAGTACTTC.

This chain uses TRBV19 with TRBJ1-4, with TRBD1 identical over 7 bases. CDR1 and CDR2 (germline): LNHDA, SQIVND (reference sequence). J lost 8 bases, V lost 4 bases, and 4 bases had no gene match. This CDR3 is built from 13 residues. CDR3 region: CASSNRGGEKLFF. The DNA for the CDR3 is TGTGCCAGTAGTAACAGGGGTGGAGAAAAACTGTTTTTT.

V and J are TRBV15 and TRBJ2-5; TRBD2 aligns across 8 bases. CDR1 is LNHNV and CDR2 is YYDKDF in the germline V gene (reference sequence). The CDR3 has 15 residues. V dropped 4 bases and J dropped 5; count of bases not matched to a gene: 9. The chain's CDR3 is CATSNPGGPGETQYF. The CDR3 DNA is TGTGCCACCAGCAACCCGGGGGGGCCAGGTGAGACCCAGTACTTC.

J is TRBJ1-1 and V is TRBV28, with 8 bases that match TRBD1. Trimming at V came to 5 bases and at J to 1 base, leaving 6 bases not matched to a gene. CDR3 length equals 15 residues. Germline lookup yields CDR1 MDHEN and CDR2 SYDVKM. The CDR3 DNA is TGTGCCAGCAGTCTCCGGGACAGGAGGAACACTGAAGCTTTCTTT. It translates to CASSLRDRRNTEAFF.

The rearrangement uses TRBV28 and TRBJ1-2, with 7 bases aligning to TRBD1. Per germline, CDR1 MDHEN and CDR2 SYDVKM. V lost 5 bases to trimming and J lost 8 bases; unmatched junction nucleotides: 14. This CDR3 is built from 15 residues. CDR3 coding DNA: TGTGCCAGCAGTACCCCCTACAGGGGCGAGGGGGGCTACACCTTC. Translated, it gives CASSTPYRGEGGYTF.

V and J are TRBV28 and TRBJ1-2, with D tentatively TRBD1 (5 bases). This CDR3 spans 13 amino acids. CDR1 is MDHEN and CDR2 is SYDVKM in the germline V gene. Trimming stripped 6 bases from V and 4 bases from J, with 12 bases between. The CDR3 loop reads CASRATVAYGYTF. The CDR3 DNA is TGTGCCAGCAGAGCGACAGTCGCCTATGGCTACACCTTC.

The chain links TRBV28 to TRBJ2-2; D is perhaps TRBD1 or TRBD2 (5 bases each). V lost 4 bases and J 3 bases, leaving 12 bases between the germline ends. Germline V lookup: CDR1 MDHEN, CDR2 SYDVKM. This CDR3 has 15 amino acids. In DNA form, the CDR3 reads TGTGCCAGCAGTTGGCGAGGGGTGTACACCGGGGAGCTGTTTTTT. Translation: CASSWRGVYTGELFF.

The rearrangement uses TRBV6-5 and TRBJ2-4; no firm D call. V lost 0 bases and J lost 0, with 9 bases in between. The CDR3 totals 16 residues. CDR1 is MNHEY and CDR2 is SVGAGI in the germline V gene. CDR3 nucleotide sequence: TGTGCCAGCAGTTACTCGAGTCTCCTAGCCAAAAACATTCAGTACTTC. Translation gives CASSYSSLLAKNIQYF.

J is TRBJ2-2 and V is TRBV6-1; TRBD2 aligns across 13 bases. The ends lost 8 bases at V and 6 bases at J; junction bases unmatched: 6. This CDR3 is built from 15 residues. Per the germline V gene, CDR1 is MNHNS and CDR2 is SASEGT. The CDR3 coding sequence is TGTGCCAGCCATATACTAGCGGGGGGGGCCGGGGAGCTGTTTTTT. Encoded protein: CASHILAGGAGELFF.

The chain carries TRBV6-5 and TRBJ1-2; D not resolved. The CDR3 is 13 residues long. Between the trimmed V and J ends, which lost 8 bases and 3 bases, there was a span of 13 bases. Germline values: CDR1 MNHEY, CDR2 SVGAGI. CDR3 amino acids: CASFPSWDYGYTF. The CDR3 DNA sequence: TGTGCCAGCTTCCCAAGCTGGGACTATGGCTACACCTTC.

V gene TRBV21-1 combines with J gene TRBJ2-2. TRBV21-1 is designated a pseudogene. This CDR3 has 17 residues. The CDR3 region is CASSNLCGEWPTGELFF. In DNA form, the CDR3 reads TGTGCCAGCAGCAACCTGTGTGGCGAATGGCCCACCGGGGAGCTGTTTTTT.